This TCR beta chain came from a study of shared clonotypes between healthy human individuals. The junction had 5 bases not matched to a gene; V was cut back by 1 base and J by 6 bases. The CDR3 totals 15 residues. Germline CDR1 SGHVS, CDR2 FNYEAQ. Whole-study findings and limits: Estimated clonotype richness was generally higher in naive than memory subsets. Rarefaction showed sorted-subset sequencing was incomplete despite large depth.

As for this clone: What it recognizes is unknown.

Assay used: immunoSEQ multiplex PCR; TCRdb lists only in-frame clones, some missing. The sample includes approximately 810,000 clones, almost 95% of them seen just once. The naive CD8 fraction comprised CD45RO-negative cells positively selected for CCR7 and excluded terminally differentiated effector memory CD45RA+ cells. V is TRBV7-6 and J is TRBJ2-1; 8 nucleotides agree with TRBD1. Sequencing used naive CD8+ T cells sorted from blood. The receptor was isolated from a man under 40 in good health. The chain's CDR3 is CASSLDRGFFNEQFF. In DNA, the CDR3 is TGTGCCAGCAGCTTAGACAGGGGGTTTTTCAATGAGCAGTTCTTC.